The rows below give T cell receptor beta chains drawn from one sample of a study of T cells in Graves' hyperthyroidism and ophthalmopathy. In TCRdb, the multiplex PCR reads were re-called with MiXCR into one record per CDR3 protein. The table records fewer than 500,000 distinct CDR3 sequences, around 15% of them present only once. The sequenced sample consisted of blood. Receptors originate from a young man with Graves' ophthalmopathy. The CDR3 runs from the conserved cysteine through the conserved F or W. A D gene is named only where the DNA matches it firmly. The size field is filled for only some rows; it gives once, few, many or a size class.

J gene	V gene	clone size	D gene	CDR3 protein	CDR3 DNA
TRBJ2-5	TRBV18	-	-	CASSPSIQETQYF	TGTGCCAGCTCACCTAGCATACAAGAGACCCAGTACTTC
TRBJ1-1	TRBV6-1	many	TRBD1	CASRWTGFGNTEAFF	TGTGCCAGCAGGTGGACAGGGTTTGGGAACACTGAAGCTTTCTTT
TRBJ2-7	TRBV12-3/TRBV12-4	few	-	CASSTPGVREQYF	TGTGCCAGCTCCACTCCGGGAGTAAGGGAGCAGTACTTC
TRBJ1-6	TRBV3-1	many	-	CASSQGDINSPLHF	TGTGCCAGCAGCCAAGGGGACATCAATTCACCCCTCCACTTT
TRBJ1-3	TRBV18	few	-	CASSPPGGSSGNTIYF	TGTGCCAGCAGTCCCCCCGGCGGGAGCTCTGGAAACACCATATATTTT
TRBJ2-1	TRBV12-3/TRBV12-4	many	TRBD2	CASGLAGFRYEQFF	TGTGCCAGCGGACTAGCGGGTTTCCGTTATGAGCAGTTCTTC
TRBJ2-1	TRBV30	many	TRBD2	CAWGGISAGVYNEQFF	TGTGCCTGGGGCGGAATTTCAGCGGGAGTGTACAATGAGCAGTTCTTC
TRBJ2-1	TRBV7-6	few	-	CASSGRDAYNEQFF	TGTGCCAGCAGCGGCCGGGACGCCTACAATGAGCAGTTCTTC
TRBJ1-1	TRBV6-1	many	-	CASRVPGRAFF	TGTGCCAGCAGAGTTCCCGGCAGAGCTTTCTTT
TRBJ2-2	TRBV9	many	-	CASSAGPRTNTGELFF	TGTGCCAGCAGCGCGGGCCCGAGGACGAACACCGGGGAGCTGTTTTTT
TRBJ2-3	TRBV24-1	-	TRBD2	CATSDLRLAGSTDTQYF	TGTGCCACCAGTGATTTGAGACTAGCGGGGAGCACAGATACGCAGTATTTT
TRBJ1-5	TRBV12-3/TRBV12-4	few	TRBD1	CASSTRTGSQPQHF	TGTGCCAGCAGTACCCGGACAGGGAGTCAGCCCCAGCATTTT
TRBJ2-3	TRBV19	many	-	CASKSLGGTDTQYF	TGTGCCAGTAAGTCCCTCGGCGGCACAGATACGCAGTATTTT
TRBJ2-3	TRBV10-3	once	TRBD2	CAIRGASGGADTQYF	TGTGCCATCAGGGGGGCCAGCGGGGGCGCAGATACGCAGTATTTT
TRBJ2-7	TRBV7-9	many	TRBD2	CASSRLGLANLYEQYF	TGTGCCAGCAGCCGACTAGGACTAGCAAACCTTTACGAGCAGTACTTC
TRBJ2-3	TRBV9	-	-	CASSVEPLLRRGLGARDTQYF	TGTGCCAGCAGCGTAGAACCCCTATTGAGAAGAGGCCTGGGAGCTCGGGATACGCAGTATTTT
TRBJ2-1	TRBV7-9	many	TRBD2	CASSPLGLAGLYNEQFF	TGTGCCAGCAGCCCTTTGGGACTAGCGGGGTTGTACAATGAGCAGTTCTTC
TRBJ2-1	TRBV20-1	many	-	CSARPLVNEQFF	TGCAGTGCTAGGCCGCTCGTTAATGAGCAGTTCTTC
TRBJ2-7	TRBV15	-	-	CATSYDLVVEQYF	TGTGCCACCAGCTACGACTTGGTAGTCGAGCAGTACTTC
TRBJ2-1	TRBV5-8	-	-	CASSLGGTAIHNEQFF	TGTGCCAGCAGCTTGGGGGGGACTGCTATTCACAATGAGCAGTTCTTC
TRBJ2-5	TRBV9	once	TRBD2	CASSLDPAGGSQETQYF	TGTGCCAGCAGCTTAGACCCAGCGGGGGGGAGCCAAGAGACCCAGTACTTC
TRBJ1-4	TRBV7-9	few	TRBD1	CATKGQGNEKLFF	TGTGCCACCAAAGGACAGGGAAACGAAAAACTGTTTTTT
TRBJ2-3	TRBV6-2/TRBV6-3	many	-	CASSETLADSTDTQYF	TGTGCCAGCAGTGAGACTTTAGCGGACTCCACAGATACGCAGTATTTT
TRBJ1-2	TRBV20-1	many	-	CSARDPTGLGYTF	TGCAGTGCTAGAGATCCCACAGGGCTTGGCTACACCTTC
TRBJ1-4	TRBV27	-	-	CASSPPPGAANEKLFF	TGTGCCAGCAGTCCCCCCCCCGGGGCAGCTAATGAAAAACTGTTTTTT
TRBJ2-7	TRBV3-1	few	TRBD2	CASSPLAGGPHEQYF	TGTGCCAGCAGCCCGTTAGCGGGGGGGCCCCACGAGCAGTACTTC
TRBJ2-7	TRBV2	many	TRBD1	CATMGQGAYEQYF	TGTGCCACCATGGGACAGGGGGCTTACGAGCAGTACTTC
TRBJ2-2	TRBV5-6	many	TRBD2	CASSPGISGSLYTGELFF	TGTGCCAGCAGCCCAGGAATTAGCGGGAGCTTGTACACCGGGGAGCTGTTTTTT
TRBJ1-4	TRBV28	-	-	CASSLRERLFF	TGTGCCAGCAGTTTACGGGAAAGACTGTTTTTT
TRBJ2-1	TRBV12-3/TRBV12-4	many	-	CASSWAVNNEQFF	TGTGCCAGCAGTTGGGCAGTCAACAATGAGCAGTTCTTC
TRBJ2-4	TRBV6-1	once	-	CASSSLLGVGYF	TGTGCCAGCTCGAGCTTGTTGGGTGTAGGGTACTTC
TRBJ2-5	TRBV24-1	-	TRBD2	CATSDRTSEIETQYF	TGTGCCACCAGTGATAGAACTAGCGAGATTGAGACCCAGTACTTC
TRBJ2-7	TRBV11-3	-	TRBD2	CASSVTAGLVGEQYF	TGTGCCAGCAGCGTGACTGCGGGACTAGTTGGCGAGCAGTACTTC
TRBJ2-1	TRBV5-1	-	TRBD2	CASSLGASGGYNEQFF	TGCGCCAGCAGCTTGGGGGCTAGCGGAGGCTACAACGAGCAGTTCTTC
TRBJ2-7	TRBV6-2/TRBV6-3	many	-	CASSYIPGQPSYEQYF	TGTGCCAGCAGTTACATACCCGGACAGCCTTCCTACGAGCAGTACTTC
TRBJ2-7	TRBV24-1	-	TRBD2	CATSGSGLAGGSYEQYF	TGTGCCACCAGTGGTTCCGGACTAGCGGGAGGATCCTACGAGCAGTACTTC
TRBJ1-4	TRBV5-1	-	TRBD1	CASSLASGGASNEKLFF	TGCGCCAGCAGCTTGGCCTCAGGGGGCGCGTCTAATGAAAAACTGTTTTTT
TRBJ2-5	TRBV15	few	-	CATSRDTRQETQYF	TGTGCCACCAGCAGAGATACCAGACAAGAGACCCAGTACTTC
TRBJ2-7	TRBV28	-	-	CASLEGGGEQYF	TGTGCCAGCCTGGAGGGGGGTGGCGAGCAGTACTTC
TRBJ1-2	TRBV28	-	-	CASSSTDGLYGYTF	TGTGCCAGCAGTTCGACCGACGGACTTTATGGCTACACCTTC
TRBJ2-7	TRBV7-9	-	TRBD2	CASSELRGGLSYEQYF	TGTGCCAGCAGCGAATTGCGCGGGGGGCTGTCCTACGAGCAGTACTTC
TRBJ2-2	TRBV5-6	few	TRBD1	CASSAAGTGRTGELFF	TGTGCCAGCAGCGCGGCCGGGACAGGGCGAACCGGGGAGCTGTTTTTT
TRBJ1-2	TRBV7-6	few	-	CASSESQGLSYGYTF	TGTGCCAGCAGCGAAAGCCAGGGATTGAGCTATGGCTACACCTTC
TRBJ2-3	TRBV24-1	many	-	CATSDPNTDTQYF	TGTGCCACCAGTGATCCTAACACAGATACGCAGTATTTT
TRBJ2-5	TRBV29-1	-	TRBD1	CSAPQGSGAQYF	TGCAGCGCCCCACAGGGGAGTGGGGCCCAGTACTTC
TRBJ1-1	TRBV29-1	-	-	CSVEAGQNTEAFF	TGCAGCGTCGAGGCAGGGCAAAACACTGAAGCTTTCTTT